This T cell receptor (beta chain) is from a study of blood T cell repertoires in COVID-19. The CDR3 length is 14 residues. The V gene lost 7 bases and the J gene lost 4 bases, with 16 bases spanning the gap. CDR1 and CDR2 from the germline V gene are MNHNY and SVGAGI (reference sequence). TCRdb keeps only in-frame clones here, not all; method: immunoSEQ multiplex PCR. The repertoire holds over 85,000 clones, with approximately 81% as singletons. The receptor's source is a man at least 80 years old with acute or convalescent COVID-19. The rearrangement links TRBV6-6 to TRBJ1-2; D remains unclear. Sequencing was done on a sample of peripheral blood. This chain's CDR3 is CASTPGGRVYGYTF. The CDR3 DNA is TGTGCCAGCACCCCCGGAGGAAGGGTCTATGGCTACACCTTC.